This T cell receptor beta chain came from a study of T cell repertoires in cytomegalovirus infection. This clonotype showed up just a few times. As yet, its antigen is unknown. The CDR3 loop spans 11 amino acids. Trimming cost V 8 bases and J 9 bases, with 13 bases left between them. In TCRdb, the reads were re-called with MiXCR into one record per CDR3 protein. The sample includes about 470,000 distinct CDR3 sequences, roughly 42% of them seen just once. The chain couples TRBV12-3 or TRBV12-4 to TRBJ1-1; D is unclear. The source is a human donor in good health (CMV status not recorded). Some clones in this sample may be carry-over from other donors' samples. The specimen was cultured PBMCs, collected from culture after CMV antigen stimulation. CDR3 nucleotide sequence: TGTGCCAGCCGACGGGCCCGACAAGCTTTCTTT. This translates into CASRRARQAFF.